This T cell receptor beta chain was captured in a study of cytotoxic CD8 clonotypes in ibrutinib-treated CLL. Produced via immunoSEQ multiplex PCR; TCRdb's table is partial and in-frame only. The sample consists of 35,000 to 45,000 clones, about 47% of them appearing once. This clone was detected a few times. This clonotype was obtained from a human donor with chronic lymphocytic leukemia. The sequencing here drew on PBMCs, taken before ibrutinib treatment.

CDR3 in DNA: TGTGCCAGCAGCCCGGAGGGACAGATCTCCTACGAGCAGTACTTC. It translates to CASSPEGQISYEQYF. The chain has TRBV4-2 and TRBJ2-7; a possible D gene is TRBD1 (7 bases). CDR3 length equals 15 residues. Trimming left V 4 bases short and J 0 bases short, with 13 bases between. Looked up from germline, CDR1 is LGHNA and CDR2 is YNFKEQ.